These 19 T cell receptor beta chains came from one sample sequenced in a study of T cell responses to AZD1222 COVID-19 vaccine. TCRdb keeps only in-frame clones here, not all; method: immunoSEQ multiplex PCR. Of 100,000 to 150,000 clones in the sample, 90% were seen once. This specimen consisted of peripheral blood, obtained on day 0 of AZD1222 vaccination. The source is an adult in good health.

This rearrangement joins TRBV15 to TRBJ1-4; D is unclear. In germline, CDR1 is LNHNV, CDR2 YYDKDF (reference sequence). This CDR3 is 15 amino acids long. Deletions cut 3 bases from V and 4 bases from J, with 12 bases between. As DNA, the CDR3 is TGTGCCACCAGCAGGGTAGTCTTTGGTAATGAAAAACTGTTTTTT. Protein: CATSRVVFGNEKLFF.

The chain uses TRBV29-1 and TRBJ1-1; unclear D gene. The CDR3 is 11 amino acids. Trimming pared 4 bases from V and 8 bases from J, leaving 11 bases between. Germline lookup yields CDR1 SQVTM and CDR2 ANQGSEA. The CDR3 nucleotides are TGCAGCGTTGTTCGGGGATTCGAAGCTTTCTTT. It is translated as CSVVRGFEAFF.

CDR3 coding DNA: TGTGCCAGCAGTCCACGGACTAGCGGGTTCTTCGTCACCGGGGAGCTGTTTTTT. Its translation: CASSPRTSGFFVTGELFF. This chain connects TRBV28 to TRBJ2-2; 11 nucleotides line up with TRBD2. CDR3 length: 18 amino acids. V shed 5 bases, J shed 4 bases, and the junction held 12 bases outside the gene matches. Germline CDR1 MDHEN, CDR2 SYDVKM.

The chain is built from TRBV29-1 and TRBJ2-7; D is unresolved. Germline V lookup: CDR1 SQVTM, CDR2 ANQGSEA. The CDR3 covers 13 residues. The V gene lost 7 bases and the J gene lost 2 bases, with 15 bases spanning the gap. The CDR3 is CSGVVVTPYEQYF. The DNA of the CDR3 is TGCAGCGGCGTGGTGGTGACTCCCTACGAGCAGTACTTC.

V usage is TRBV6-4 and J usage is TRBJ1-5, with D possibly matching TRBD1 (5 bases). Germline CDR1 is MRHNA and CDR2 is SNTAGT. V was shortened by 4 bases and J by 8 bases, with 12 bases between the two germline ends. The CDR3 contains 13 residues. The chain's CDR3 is CASSVTWGKPQHF. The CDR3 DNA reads TGTGCCAGCAGTGTGACCTGGGGCAAGCCCCAGCATTTT.

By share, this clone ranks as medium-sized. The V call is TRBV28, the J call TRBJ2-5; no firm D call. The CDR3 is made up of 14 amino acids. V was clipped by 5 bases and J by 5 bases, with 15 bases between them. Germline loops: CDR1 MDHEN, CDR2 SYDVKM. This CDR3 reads CASSLLDQEETQYF. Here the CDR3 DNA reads TGTGCCAGCAGTCTCCTGGACCAGGAGGAGACCCAGTACTTC.

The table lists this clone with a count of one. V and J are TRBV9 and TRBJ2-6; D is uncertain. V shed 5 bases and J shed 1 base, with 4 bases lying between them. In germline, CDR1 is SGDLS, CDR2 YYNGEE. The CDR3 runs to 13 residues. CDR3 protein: CASRQSGANVLTF. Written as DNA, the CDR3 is TGTGCCAGCAGGCAATCTGGGGCCAACGTCCTGACTTTC.

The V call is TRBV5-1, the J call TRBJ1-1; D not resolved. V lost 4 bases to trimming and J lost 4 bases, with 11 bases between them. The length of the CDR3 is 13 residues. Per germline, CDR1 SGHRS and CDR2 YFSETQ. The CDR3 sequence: CASSLVSGTEAFF. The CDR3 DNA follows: TGCGCCAGCAGCCTGGTCTCGGGCACTGAAGCTTTCTTT.

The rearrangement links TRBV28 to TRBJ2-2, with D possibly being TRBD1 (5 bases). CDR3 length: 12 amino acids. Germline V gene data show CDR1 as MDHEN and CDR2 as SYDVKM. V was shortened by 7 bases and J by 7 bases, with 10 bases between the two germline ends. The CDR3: CASTPGLGELFF. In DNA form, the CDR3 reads TGTGCCAGCACCCCAGGGCTCGGGGAGCTGTTTTTT.

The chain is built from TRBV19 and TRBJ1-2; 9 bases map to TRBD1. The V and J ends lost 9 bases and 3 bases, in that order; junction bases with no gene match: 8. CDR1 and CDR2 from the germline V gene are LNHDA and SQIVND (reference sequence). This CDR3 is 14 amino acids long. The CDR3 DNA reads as TGTGCCAGCAGGTCACAGGGGGCCGACTATGGCTACACCTTC. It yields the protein CASRSQGADYGYTF. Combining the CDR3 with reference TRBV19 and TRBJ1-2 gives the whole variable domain DGGITQSPKYLFRKEGQNVTLSCEQNLNHDAMYWYRQDPGQGLRLIYYSQIVNDFQKGDIAEGYSVSREKKESFPLTVTSAQKNPTAFYLCASRSQGADYGYTFGSGTRLTVV.

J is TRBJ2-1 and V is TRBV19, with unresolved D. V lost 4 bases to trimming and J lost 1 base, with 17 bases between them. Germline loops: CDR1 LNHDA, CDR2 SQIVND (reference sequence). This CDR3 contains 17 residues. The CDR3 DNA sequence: TGTGCCAGTAGTACCCCCGGACGGTGGGGATCCTACAATGAGCAGTTCTTC. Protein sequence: CASSTPGRWGSYNEQFF.

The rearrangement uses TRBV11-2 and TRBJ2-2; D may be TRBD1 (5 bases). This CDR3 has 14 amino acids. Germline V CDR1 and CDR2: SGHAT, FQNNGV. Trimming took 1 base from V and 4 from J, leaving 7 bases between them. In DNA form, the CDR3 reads TGTGCCAGCAGCTTAGGCCAGGGCACCGGGGAGCTGTTTTTT. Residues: CASSLGQGTGELFF.

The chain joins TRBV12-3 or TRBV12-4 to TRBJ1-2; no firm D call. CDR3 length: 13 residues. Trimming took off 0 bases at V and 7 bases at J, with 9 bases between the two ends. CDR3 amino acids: CASSLAGLGGYTF. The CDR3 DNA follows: TGTGCCAGCAGTTTAGCGGGGTTAGGTGGCTACACCTTC.

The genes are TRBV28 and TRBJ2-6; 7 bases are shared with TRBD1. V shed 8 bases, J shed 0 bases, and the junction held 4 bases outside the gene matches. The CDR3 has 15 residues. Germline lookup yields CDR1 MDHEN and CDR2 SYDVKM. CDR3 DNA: TGTGCCAGCTTAACAGGGGCCTCTGGGGCCAACGTCCTGACTTTC. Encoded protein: CASLTGASGANVLTF.

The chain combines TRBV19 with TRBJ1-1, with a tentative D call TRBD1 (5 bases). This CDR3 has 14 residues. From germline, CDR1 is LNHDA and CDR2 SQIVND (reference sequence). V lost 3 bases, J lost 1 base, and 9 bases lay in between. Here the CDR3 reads CASSMFQGNTEAFF. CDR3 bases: TGTGCCAGTAGTATGTTCCAGGGGAACACTGAAGCTTTCTTT.

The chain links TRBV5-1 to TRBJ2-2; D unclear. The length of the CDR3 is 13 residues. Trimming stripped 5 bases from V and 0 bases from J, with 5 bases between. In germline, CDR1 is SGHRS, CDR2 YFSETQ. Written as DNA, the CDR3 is TGCGCCAGCAGGACAACGAACACCGGGGAGCTGTTTTTT. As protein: CASRTTNTGELFF.

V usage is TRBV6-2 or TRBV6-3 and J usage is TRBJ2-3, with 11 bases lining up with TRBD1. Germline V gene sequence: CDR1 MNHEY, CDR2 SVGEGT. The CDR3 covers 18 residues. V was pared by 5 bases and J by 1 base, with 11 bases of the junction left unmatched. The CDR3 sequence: CASSPGTGGLAGTDTQYF. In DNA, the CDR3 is TGTGCCAGCAGTCCCGGGACAGGGGGGCTAGCGGGCACAGATACGCAGTATTTT.

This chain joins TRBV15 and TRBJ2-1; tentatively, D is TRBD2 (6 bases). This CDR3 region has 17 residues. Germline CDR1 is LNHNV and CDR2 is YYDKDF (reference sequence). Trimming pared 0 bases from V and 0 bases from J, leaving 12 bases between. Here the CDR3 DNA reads TGTGCCACCAGCAGAGATCATCGACTAGACTCCTACAATGAGCAGTTCTTC. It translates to CATSRDHRLDSYNEQFF.

Here the CDR3 reads CATSSSRAEEKLFF. CDR3 in DNA: TGTGCCACCAGCAGTTCACGGGCAGAAGAAAAACTGTTTTTT. This chain links TRBV15 with TRBJ1-4; D is ambiguous. The V gene's germline CDR1 is LNHNV and CDR2 YYDKDF (reference sequence). The CDR3 length is 14 residues. V was clipped by 3 bases and J by 8 bases, with 13 bases between them. Variable domain in full (rest from reference TRBV15 and TRBJ1-4): DAMVIQNPRYQVTQFGKPVTLSCSQTLNHNVMYWYQQKSSQAPKLLFHYYDKDFNNEADTPDNFQSRRPNTSFCFLDIRSPGLGDTAMYLCATSSSRAEEKLFFGSGTQLSVL.